One sample yielded the 5 T cell receptor beta chains listed below, sequenced in a study of graft-versus-host responses after intestinal transplantation. Sequencing was performed with immunoSEQ multiplex PCR; in TCRdb, only in-frame clones are kept and a portion is missing. Of 25,000 to 30,000 clones listed, 90% to 95% are singletons. Here the sequenced sample was PBMCs, taken approximately 69 days after intestinal transplant. These receptors were taken from a human patient who received an intestinal transplant, so some T cells may come from the graft donor.

The chain uses TRBV19 and TRBJ2-3; D call uncertain. Trimming took off 6 bases at V and 6 bases at J, with 16 bases between the two ends. CDR3 length: 14 amino acids. Per germline, CDR1 LNHDA and CDR2 SQIVND (reference sequence). The CDR3 loop is CASSQGVSTDTQYF. CDR3 nucleotide sequence: TGTGCCAGTAGCCAAGGAGTCTCCACGGATACGCAGTATTTT.

The chain recombines TRBV28 with TRBJ2-5; D ambiguous. Germline CDR1 and CDR2: MDHEN and SYDVKM. This CDR3 region has 14 residues. The V end lost 2 bases, the J end lost 4 bases, and 11 bases lay between the germline ends. CDR3 sequence (DNA): TGTGCCAGCAGTTTAACACTGACCCCAGAGACCCAGTACTTC. Protein: CASSLTLTPETQYF.

The chain carries TRBV5-4 and TRBJ1-1, with 7 positions matching TRBD1. Germline V gene sequence: CDR1 SGHNT, CDR2 YYREEE (reference sequence). CDR3 length equals 13 residues. V shed 0 bases and J 4 bases; nucleotides not matched to a gene: 0. The CDR3, as DNA: TGTGCCAGCAGCTTGGGGACAGGCACTGAAGCTTTCTTT. This gives the protein CASSLGTGTEAFF.

The chain joins TRBV6-5 to TRBJ1-1, with D unresolved. Germline loops: CDR1 MNHEY, CDR2 SVGAGI. Trimming stripped 0 bases from V and 6 bases from J, with 14 bases between. There are 15 residues in the CDR3. CDR3 nucleotides: TGTGCCAGCAGTTACTCGAAACGGGAGGTCGCTGAAGCTTTCTTT. Translating gives CASSYSKREVAEAFF.

The V and J genes are TRBV6-6 and TRBJ2-1, with TRBD2 matching over 8 bases. Germline values: CDR1 MNHNY, CDR2 SVGAGI (reference sequence). The CDR3 consists of 15 residues. J was trimmed by 3 bases and V by 0 bases; bases with no gene match: 1. CDR3: CASSYSGLDYNEQFF. CDR3 sequence (DNA): TGTGCCAGCAGTTACTCGGGACTAGACTACAATGAGCAGTTCTTC.